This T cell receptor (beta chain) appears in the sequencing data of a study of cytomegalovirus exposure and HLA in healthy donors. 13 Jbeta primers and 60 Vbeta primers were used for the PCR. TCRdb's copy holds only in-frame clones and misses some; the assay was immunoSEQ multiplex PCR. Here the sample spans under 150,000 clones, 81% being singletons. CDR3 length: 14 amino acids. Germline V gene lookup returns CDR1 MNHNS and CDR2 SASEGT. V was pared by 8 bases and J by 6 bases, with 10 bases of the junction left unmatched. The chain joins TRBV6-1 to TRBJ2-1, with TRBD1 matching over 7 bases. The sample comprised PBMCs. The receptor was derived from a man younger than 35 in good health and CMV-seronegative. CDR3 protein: CASDYRGQLNEQFF. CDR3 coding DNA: TGTGCCAGCGATTATAGGGGACAGCTCAATGAGCAGTTCTTC.